The T cell receptor beta chain described here comes from a study of cytomegalovirus exposure and HLA in healthy donors. Study findings and constraints: Rare TCR sequences dominated, though some public TCRs recurred in many donors.

Trimming removed 0 bases from V and 4 bases from J, with 7 bases in between. This CDR3 has 13 amino acids. Per the germline V gene, CDR1 is SGHTS and CDR2 is YDEGEE. Repertoires were generated with immunoSEQ multiplex PCR, while TCRdb's copy carries only in-frame clones and drops some. The sample has some 210,000 clones; 83% are singletons. Turning to this clone: The antigen remains unidentified.

V gene TRBV5-8 combines with J gene TRBJ1-1; D possibly corresponds to TRBD1 (5 bases). The sequence derives from a woman in her late teens or twenties in good health and CMV-seronegative. The sample was PBMCs. This CDR3 reads CASSLGRATEAFF. The CDR3 coding sequence is TGTGCCAGCAGCTTGGGCAGGGCCACTGAAGCTTTCTTT.